What follows are 28 T cell receptor beta chains derived from one specimen sequenced in a study of beta chain features in type 1 diabetes. Every bit of the isolated RNA underwent reverse transcription, so sequencing read expressed TCRB transcripts. Profiled with immunoSEQ multiplex PCR; TCRdb holds only in-frame clones, not every one. Among approximately 330,000 clones, about 10% were seen once, and the ten largest hold around 0.015%. Material: naive CD4+ T cells from blood. Every receptor here comes from a woman aged 30 to 39 in good health.

The rearrangement joins TRBV29-1 to TRBJ1-1, with unresolved D. Germline V gene data show CDR1 as SQVTM and CDR2 as ANQGSEA. Trimming shortened V by 3 bases and J by 0 bases, and 8 bases separated the two germline ends. CDR3 length: 13 residues. The DNA for the CDR3 is TGCAGCGTTGAGGCCACCTTGAACACTGAAGCTTTCTTT. Translating it yields CSVEATLNTEAFF.

The J gene is TRBJ2-2, the V gene TRBV25-1, with 8 bases that match TRBD2. V lost 5 bases to trimming and J lost 6 bases; unmatched junction nucleotides: 11. The germline CDR1 and CDR2 sequences are MGHDK and SYGVNS. The CDR3 has 16 residues. This CDR3 is CASSTSREGHPGELFF. DNA for the CDR3: TGTGCCAGCAGTACATCCCGGGAGGGCCACCCCGGGGAGCTGTTTTTT.

This clone was found a few times. The chain combines TRBV7-2 with TRBJ2-7; D is unclear. The CDR3 covers 13 residues. The germline V gene encodes CDR1 SGHTA and CDR2 FQGNSA. Trimming pared 1 base from V and 4 bases from J, leaving 8 bases between. CDR3: CASSLGRPYEQYF. As DNA, the CDR3 is TGTGCCAGCAGCTTAGGTCGTCCGTACGAGCAGTACTTC.

This rearrangement joins TRBV18 to TRBJ1-2, with no clear D. Germline V gives CDR1 KGHSH, CDR2 LQKENI. Trimming stripped 4 bases from V and 1 base from J, with 7 bases between. The CDR3 extends over 13 amino acids. In DNA, the CDR3 is TGTGCCAGCTCACTCGGTGATAACTATGGCTACACCTTC. Translation gives CASSLGDNYGYTF.

CDR3 coding DNA: TGTGCCAGCAGCTTTCCGGGACTAGCGGGAGCAGACTACAATGAGCAGTTCTTC. Translating it yields CASSFPGLAGADYNEQFF. The chain couples TRBV7-9 to TRBJ2-1; 14 bases match TRBD2. Unmatched junction bases numbered 7, after V lost 3 bases and J lost 3 bases. CDR1 and CDR2 (germline): SEHNR, FQNEAQ (reference sequence). The CDR3 is 18 residues long.

CDR3 coding DNA: TGTGCCATCACGGGGAAGAACACTGAAGCTTTCTTT. Residues: CAITGKNTEAFF. V usage is TRBV7-9 and J usage is TRBJ1-1; D is uncertain. Trimming left V 10 bases short and J 1 base short, with 10 bases between. This CDR3 is 12 amino acids long. Germline V gives CDR1 SEHNR, CDR2 FQNEAQ (reference sequence). The full variable domain, its missing parts supplied by reference TRBV7-9 and TRBJ1-1, is DTGVSQNPRHKITKRGQNVTFRCDPISEHNRLYWYRQTLGQGPEFLTYFQNEAQLEKSRLLSDRFSAERPKGSFSTLEIQRTEQGDSAMYLCAITGKNTEAFFGQGTRLTVV.

In its sample, this clone was seen a few times. The genes are TRBV6-5 and TRBJ2-7, with TRBD1 matching over 10 bases. The CDR3 extends over 14 amino acids. J gave up 4 bases and V 6 bases, and 6 bases lay outside the gene matches. Germline values: CDR1 MNHEY, CDR2 SVGAGI. The DNA of the CDR3 is TGTGCCAGCAGCAGGGACAGGGGAGGATACGAGCAGTACTTC. Translating it yields CASSRDRGGYEQYF.

This clone came up a few times. This rearrangement joins TRBV7-2 to TRBJ2-2, with D perhaps TRBD2 (7 bases). This CDR3 is 15 amino acids long. Trimming took off 5 bases at V and 6 bases at J, with 16 bases between the two ends. Germline CDR1 reads SGHTA; CDR2 reads FQGNSA. CDR3 sequence reads: CASSAQGGWAGELFF. The CDR3 coding sequence is TGTGCCAGCAGCGCACAGGGAGGGTGGGCCGGGGAGCTGTTTTTT.

This clone was picked up a small number of times. The genes are TRBV15 and TRBJ2-7; 7 bases align to TRBD2. This CDR3 region has 15 residues. Germline V gene lookup returns CDR1 LNHNV and CDR2 YYDKDF (reference sequence). The junction had 8 bases not matched to a gene; V was cut back by 3 bases and J by 3 bases. In nucleotides, the CDR3 is TGTGCCACCAGCAGGGAACTAGGGAGGGGCTACGAGCAGTACTTC. Protein: CATSRELGRGYEQYF. Combining the CDR3 with reference TRBV15 and TRBJ2-7 gives the whole variable domain DAMVIQNPRYQVTQFGKPVTLSCSQTLNHNVMYWYQQKSSQAPKLLFHYYDKDFNNEADTPDNFQSRRPNTSFCFLDIRSPGLGDTAMYLCATSRELGRGYEQYFGPGTRLTVT.

This clone has more than one count but fewer than ten. The chain joins TRBV4-3 to TRBJ2-2; TRBD2 is a possible D gene (5 bases). Germline CDR1 is LGHNA and CDR2 is YSLEER. CDR3 length: 14 amino acids. Trimming removed 5 bases at V and 8 bases at J, with 15 bases between. Written as DNA, the CDR3 is TGCGCCAGCAGCACAAAACTAGTCCCGGGGGAGCTGTTTTTT. Protein sequence: CASSTKLVPGELFF.

As DNA, the CDR3 is TGTGCCAGTTATCTAGCGGGCCCCACAGATACGCAGTATTTT. Translation: CASYLAGPTDTQYF. J is TRBJ2-3 and V is TRBV2; 8 bases align to TRBD2. The CDR3 has 14 residues. CDR1 is SNHLY and CDR2 is FYNNEI in the germline V gene. V dropped 9 bases and J dropped 2; count of bases not matched to a gene: 7.

This clone has a handful of counts. The rearrangement uses TRBV2 and TRBJ1-5; the D is unclear. The CDR3 consists of 13 residues. Trimming removed 4 bases at V and 2 bases at J, with 6 bases between. The germline V gene has CDR1 SNHLY and CDR2 FYNNEI. The CDR3 DNA follows: TGTGCCAGCAGTGGACGGGGCAATCAGCCCCAGCATTTT. It specifies CASSGRGNQPQHF.

V is TRBV28 and J is TRBJ1-1, with TRBD1 matching over 8 bases. This CDR3 has 12 residues. V lost 9 bases, J lost 4 bases, and 4 bases stayed unmatched. Germline V gives CDR1 MDHEN, CDR2 SYDVKM. CDR3 nucleotides: TGTGCCAGTAACAGGGGGGTCACTGAAGCTTTCTTT. Translation gives CASNRGVTEAFF.

The J gene is TRBJ2-1, the V gene TRBV30, with 7 bases that match TRBD2. Germline V gene sequence: CDR1 GTSNPN, CDR2 SVGIG (reference sequence). The J segment lost 1 base and the V segment lost 0 bases, leaving 6 bases of the junction unmatched. The CDR3 covers 16 residues. The CDR3 spells CAWSVGGKRSYNEQFF. CDR3 DNA sequence: TGTGCCTGGAGTGTGGGAGGGAAGCGGTCCTACAATGAGCAGTTCTTC.

This chain uses TRBV7-9 with TRBJ2-1; D remains unclear. The CDR3 totals 14 residues. V dropped 5 bases and J dropped 10 bases, with 18 bases sitting between them. CDR1 is SEHNR and CDR2 is FQNEAQ in the germline V gene (reference sequence). The CDR3 region is CASSETAPLAEQFF. CDR3 DNA: TGTGCCAGCAGCGAAACTGCTCCCCTCGCCGAGCAGTTCTTC.

The chain has TRBV11-2 and TRBJ2-7, with a tentative D call TRBD2 (5 bases). Trimming took off 7 bases at V and 5 bases at J, with 21 bases between the two ends. The CDR3 is made up of 15 amino acids. Per the germline V gene, CDR1 is SGHAT and CDR2 is FQNNGV. CDR3 nucleotide sequence: TGTGCCAGCACTCTGAGGGCTAGCCGGATAGACGAGCAGTACTTC. Protein sequence: CASTLRASRIDEQYF.

This clone occurred a few times. This rearrangement joins TRBV28 to TRBJ2-7, with D tentatively TRBD1 (6 bases). V lost 7 bases and J lost 2, with 15 bases in between. The CDR3 runs 14 residues. Germline V CDR1 and CDR2: MDHEN, SYDVKM. The CDR3 spells CASTTGRKTYEQYF. The CDR3 nucleotides read TGTGCCAGCACAACAGGGAGAAAGACCTACGAGCAGTACTTC.

The chain carries TRBV19 and TRBJ2-5; weak D call: TRBD2 (6 bases). There are 16 residues in the CDR3. Between the trimmed V and J ends, which lost 1 base and 2 bases, there was a span of 14 bases. Germline V gene sequence: CDR1 LNHDA, CDR2 SQIVND (reference sequence). The CDR3, as DNA: TGTGCCAGTAGTATAGGGGGGGTCAGAGGTCAAGAGACCCAGTACTTC. The encoded protein is CASSIGGVRGQETQYF. The variable domain in full, with the rest retrieved from reference TRBV19 and TRBJ2-5, is DGGITQSPKYLFRKEGQNVTLSCEQNLNHDAMYWYRQDPGQGLRLIYYSQIVNDFQKGDIAEGYSVSREKKESFPLTVTSAQKNPTAFYLCASSIGGVRGQETQYFGPGTRLLVL.

This clone was counted only a few times. The gene calls are TRBV2 and TRBJ2-1, with 7 bases that match TRBD2. V trimming: 7 bases; J trimming: 6 bases; junction bases outside the gene matches: 9. CDR3 length equals 14 residues. CDR1 is SNHLY, CDR2 FYNNEI, per germline. The CDR3 reads CASKVRESPNEQFF. The CDR3 coding sequence is TGTGCCAGCAAGGTGCGGGAGAGCCCCAATGAGCAGTTCTTC.

This clone was counted only a few times. V is TRBV20-1 and J is TRBJ2-1; D is possibly TRBD2 (6 bases). The CDR3 contains 11 residues. Per germline, CDR1 DFQATT and CDR2 SNEGSKA (reference sequence). V was clipped by 6 bases and J by 6 bases, with 9 bases between them. The CDR3 reads CSATRGNEQFF. The CDR3 nucleotides are TGCAGTGCGACTAGAGGCAATGAGCAGTTCTTC.

This clone was detected a few times. The genes are TRBV5-6 and TRBJ1-1; D is possibly TRBD1 (5 bases). Germline assignment: CDR1 SGHDT and CDR2 YYEEEE. This CDR3 is 12 amino acids long. The V and J ends lost 4 bases and 11 bases respectively, with 15 bases between them. CDR3 in DNA: TGTGCCAGCAGCCTGAGAAGGGGTTCGGCTTTCTTT. This translates into CASSLRRGSAFF.

The chain joins TRBV4-2 to TRBJ1-2; 9 bases map to TRBD1. This CDR3 spans 16 amino acids. The V and J ends lost 2 bases and 5 bases, in that order; junction bases with no gene match: 9. Germline CDR1 reads LGHNA; CDR2 reads YNFKEQ. CDR3 in amino acids: CASSQLGGQGGYGYTF. The CDR3 DNA reads as TGTGCCAGCAGCCAACTGGGGGGACAGGGAGGGTATGGCTACACCTTC.

This clone was counted between two and nine times. The V call is TRBV4-2, the J call TRBJ2-1; no clear D gene. V was clipped by 1 base and J by 8 bases, with 9 bases between them. Per the germline V gene, CDR1 is LGHNA and CDR2 is YNFKEQ. This CDR3 spans 13 amino acids. The CDR3 DNA reads TGTGCCAGCAGCCAAGGACGGGTTCATGAGCAGTTCTTC. Protein sequence: CASSQGRVHEQFF.

The gene calls are TRBV5-4 and TRBJ1-2; D gene ambiguous. V dropped 4 bases and J dropped 2 bases, with 15 bases sitting between them. Germline V gene data show CDR1 as SGHNT and CDR2 as YYREEE (reference sequence). This CDR3 spans 15 amino acids. CDR3 sequence reads: CASSPGDGLNYGYTF. The CDR3 DNA sequence: TGTGCCAGCAGCCCGGGAGATGGGCTCAACTATGGCTACACCTTC.

CDR3 amino acids: CASSPRGSGGYGYTF. In nucleotides, the CDR3 is TGTGCCAGTAGTCCCCGAGGATCGGGAGGCTATGGCTACACCTTC. This rearrangement joins TRBV19 to TRBJ1-2; D not resolved. The V gene lost 5 bases and the J gene lost 4 bases, with 17 bases spanning the gap. Germline CDR1 reads LNHDA; CDR2 reads SQIVND (reference sequence). The CDR3 totals 15 residues.

This clone showed up just a few times. CDR3 sequence reads: CASSFFLRGGGETQYF. The CDR3 nucleotides read TGTGCCAGCAGTTTTTTTCTTCGCGGTGGGGGCGAGACCCAGTACTTC. This chain joins TRBV28 and TRBJ2-5; a weak D match, TRBD1 (6 bases). This CDR3 has 16 amino acids. The germline V and J ends were trimmed by 3 bases and 5 bases, with 19 bases remaining between them. Germline V gives CDR1 MDHEN, CDR2 SYDVKM.

The chain links TRBV7-9 to TRBJ1-1; D is unclear. Germline V CDR1 and CDR2: SEHNR, FQNEAQ (reference sequence). This CDR3 is built from 16 residues. Trimming pared 0 bases from V and 1 base from J, leaving 12 bases between. CDR3 bases: TGTGCCAGCAGCTTAGCTTACGGGAGCGGGAACACTGAAGCTTTCTTT. It yields the protein CASSLAYGSGNTEAFF.

In this sample, this clone turned up a few times. The genes are TRBV28 and TRBJ2-7; D unresolved. V shed 4 bases and J shed 2 bases, with 12 bases lying between them. Per the germline V gene, CDR1 is MDHEN and CDR2 is SYDVKM. The CDR3 spans 14 residues. In DNA form, the CDR3 reads TGTGCCAGCAGTTCTGCTCCTAGTACCTACGAGCAGTACTTC. Its protein product is CASSSAPSTYEQYF. Together with reference TRBV28 and TRBJ2-7, the CDR3 gives the full variable domain: DVKVTQSSRYLVKRTGEKVFLECVQDMDHENMFWYRQDPGLGLRLIYFSYDVKMKEKGDIPEGYSVSREKKERFSLILESASTNQTSMYLCASSSAPSTYEQYFGPGTRLTVT.